These 21 T cell receptor beta chains came from one sample sequenced in a study of regulatory T cells in long-lasting Graves disease. HTBI primers from iRepertoire and Arm-PCR of CDR3 regions yielded the TCR beta libraries. Each CDR3 protein gets one entry after TCRdb re-called the multiplex PCR reads with MiXCR. This table holds around 510,000 distinct CDR3 sequences, about 20% found once. Time point given: persistent/refractory GD, antithyroid drugs over 5 years with positive TRAb. Preparation of the TCR library used RNA extracted from PBMCs. The sample here was peripheral blood mononuclear cells (PBMCs), taken when the disease was refractory, from a patient treated with antithyroid drugs. The receptors shown here come from a female donor with Graves disease.

This clonotype was detected many times. This chain joins TRBV12-3 or TRBV12-4 and TRBJ1-5; 10 positions match TRBD1. This CDR3 comprises 15 residues. V lost 3 bases, J lost 7 bases, and 6 bases stayed unmatched. Here the CDR3 DNA reads TGTGCCAGCAGTTTTGGGACAGGGGTAAGACAGCCCCAGCATTTT. Protein product: CASSFGTGVRQPQHF.

This clonotype was seen many times. The rearrangement links TRBV28 to TRBJ1-4; the D gene is possibly TRBD1 (6 bases). With 5 bases removed from V and 14 bases from J, the gap between germline ends came to 12 bases. From germline, CDR1 is MDHEN and CDR2 SYDVKM. The CDR3 covers 11 residues. The CDR3 DNA reads TGTGCCAGCAGTATCAGGGGATTGCTGTTTTTT. Residues: CASSIRGLLFF.

This clonotype was recorded once. In DNA, the CDR3 is TGTGCCAGCAGCCCAGGGCCAGGCGTAAAGGGCGAGCAGTACTTC. Translating it yields CASSPGPGVKGEQYF. The genes are TRBV7-2 and TRBJ2-7; maybe TRBD1 (5 bases). This CDR3 comprises 15 residues. V was pared by 5 bases and J by 6 bases, with 20 bases between. CDR1 is SGHTA and CDR2 is FQGNSA in the germline V gene.

The chain joins TRBV20-1 to TRBJ2-7; D not certain. CDR1 and CDR2 from the germline V gene are DFQATT and SNEGSKA (reference sequence). Trimming removed 5 bases at V and 0 bases at J, with 11 bases between. The CDR3 sequence is 13 residues long. The CDR3 reads CSAPLYNSYEQYF. Written as DNA, the CDR3 is TGCAGTGCTCCCCTTTATAACTCCTACGAGCAGTACTTC.

There are many counts of this clonotype. This chain connects TRBV30 to TRBJ1-2, with D possibly TRBD1 on 5 matching bases. This CDR3 region has 11 residues. Deletions cut 4 bases from V and 7 bases from J, with 10 bases between. Germline V gene lookup returns CDR1 GTSNPN and CDR2 SVGIG (reference sequence). Here the CDR3 reads CAWILRGGYTF. The CDR3 coding sequence is TGTGCCTGGATTCTAAGGGGTGGCTACACCTTC.

This clonotype appeared many times. The V and J genes are TRBV27 and TRBJ2-7; D unclear. Germline CDR1 and CDR2: MNHEY and SMNVEV (reference sequence). This CDR3 comprises 15 residues. V lost 2 bases and J 2 bases, leaving 13 bases between the germline ends. The CDR3 loop is CASSLGVKLTYEQYF. DNA of the CDR3: TGTGCCAGCAGTTTAGGGGTAAAACTAACCTACGAGCAGTACTTC.

The CDR3 is CATHGGGAWEQFF. DNA of the CDR3: TGTGCCACACACGGGGGGGGCGCGTGGGAGCAGTTCTTC. The V call is TRBV6-1, the J call TRBJ2-1, with 8 bases matching TRBD2. Germline-derived CDR1 and CDR2 are MNHNS and SASEGT. The V and J ends lost 10 bases and 10 bases, in that order; junction bases with no gene match: 12. The CDR3 has 13 amino acids.

This clonotype has a count of ten or more. The chain joins TRBV24-1 to TRBJ2-5; tentative D call: TRBD2 (6 bases). The CDR3 is 18 residues long. CDR1 is KGHDR, CDR2 SFDVKD, per germline. V shed 4 bases and J shed 5 bases, with 25 bases lying between them. The CDR3 loop reads CATSDPISPVRGRETQYF. As DNA, the CDR3 is TGTGCCACCAGTGACCCGATTTCCCCCGTTCGAGGGAGGGAGACCCAGTACTTC.

In this sample, this clonotype turned up many times. The chain couples TRBV11-2 to TRBJ2-2; 9 positions agree with TRBD2. Germline loops: CDR1 SGHAT, CDR2 FQNNGV. V shed 5 bases, J shed 4 bases, and the junction held 5 bases outside the gene matches. This CDR3 has 15 amino acids. In DNA, the CDR3 is TGTGCCAGCAGCCGCGGGAGGGCGGGCACCGGGGAGCTGTTTTTT. Translation gives CASSRGRAGTGELFF. Filled out from reference TRBV11-2 and TRBJ2-2, the complete variable domain reads EAGVAQSPRYKIIEKRQSVAFWCNPISGHATLYWYQQILGQGPKLLIQFQNNGVVDDSQLPKDRFSAERLKGVDSTLKIQPAKLEDSAVYLCASSRGRAGTGELFFGEGSRLTVL.

This clonotype was picked up a small number of times. V usage is TRBV28 and J usage is TRBJ2-6; D might be TRBD1 (6 bases). CDR3 length equals 16 residues. Germline-derived CDR1 and CDR2 are MDHEN and SYDVKM. V shed 5 bases and J shed 0 bases, with 11 bases lying between them. CDR3 DNA sequence: TGTGCCAGCAGTCCGGGGACAAGCTCTGGGGCCAACGTCCTGACTTTC. Translated, it gives CASSPGTSSGANVLTF.

A word on this clonotype: A read error may produce the germline difference seen at one junction end. The rearrangement uses TRBV7-2 and TRBJ2-2; possible D gene TRBD1, 7 bases. This CDR3 spans 15 amino acids. From germline, CDR1 is SGHTA and CDR2 FQGNSA. This CDR3 is CASSLDRGGAGEPFF. Here the CDR3 DNA reads TGTGCCAGCAGCTTAGACAGGGGAGGTGCCGGGGAGCCGTTTTTT.

V usage is TRBV11-2 and J usage is TRBJ2-1; D is unresolved. CDR3 length equals 13 residues. Germline-derived CDR1 and CDR2 are SGHAT and FQNNGV. V lost 2 bases, J lost 9 bases, and 11 bases lay in between. The CDR3 DNA reads TGTGCCAGCAGCTTAAGGCAGGCGCTTGAGCAGTTCTTC. This codes for CASSLRQALEQFF.

This clonotype was counted a few times. This chain connects TRBV28 to TRBJ2-3, with D unclear. Germline assignment: CDR1 MDHEN and CDR2 SYDVKM. V gave up 7 bases and J gave up 2 bases, with 4 bases separating them. The CDR3 covers 11 residues. Here the CDR3 reads CASTFTDTQYF. As DNA, the CDR3 is TGTGCCAGCACCTTCACAGATACGCAGTATTTT. Supplemented by reference TRBV28 and TRBJ2-3, the full variable domain reads DVKVTQSSRYLVKRTGEKVFLECVQDMDHENMFWYRQDPGLGLRLIYFSYDVKMKEKGDIPEGYSVSREKKERFSLILESASTNQTSMYLCASTFTDTQYFGPGTRLTVL.

Regarding this clonotype: A junction boundary mismatches the germline segment, possibly from a read error. The rearrangement uses TRBV7-7 and TRBJ2-7, with 10 nucleotides matching TRBD1. CDR3 length equals 15 residues. The V gene's germline CDR1 is SSHAT and CDR2 FNYEAQ (reference sequence). The CDR3 coding sequence is TGTGCTAGCAGCTTAAGCCGGGACAGGGGATACGAGCAGTACTTC. It yields the protein CASSLSRDRGYEQYF.

The CDR3 protein is CSALEGRRGGREQFF. The CDR3 bases are TGCAGTGCTCTTGAGGGACGGAGGGGTGGGCGTGAGCAGTTCTTC. This rearrangement joins TRBV20-1 to TRBJ2-1; D may be TRBD2 (6 bases). V was trimmed by 5 bases and J by 9 bases, leaving 23 bases between them. Looked up from germline, CDR1 is DFQATT and CDR2 is SNEGSKA (reference sequence). This CDR3 comprises 15 residues.

About this clonotype itself: A far larger clone is only one base removed, so a read error is likely. The chain has TRBV28 and TRBJ1-1; D is unclear. CDR1 MDHEN and CDR2 SYDVKM come from the germline V gene. The CDR3 runs 11 residues. Here the CDR3 reads CAGSRNTEAFF. In DNA, the CDR3 is TGTGCCGGCAGCCGAAACACTGAAGCTTTCTTT.

This clonotype has a handful of counts. The chain recombines TRBV9 with TRBJ2-5; 13 positions match TRBD2. Losses at the gene ends were 4 bases for V and 2 bases for J; bases not matched to a gene: 5. The CDR3 has 16 residues. Germline values: CDR1 SGDLS, CDR2 YYNGEE. The CDR3 DNA follows: TGTGCCAGCAGCTTGGGACTAGCGGGAACGCAAGAGACCCAGTACTTC. Protein product: CASSLGLAGTQETQYF.

This clonotype was counted at least ten times. J is TRBJ2-2 and V is TRBV28, with D possibly being TRBD2 (6 bases). V was shortened by 5 bases and J by 5 bases, with 12 bases between the two germline ends. The CDR3 has 14 residues. Germline V gene lookup returns CDR1 MDHEN and CDR2 SYDVKM. The CDR3 region has the DNA TGTGCCAGCAGTCGTACGCTAGCGACCGGGGAGCTGTTTTTT. Translation gives CASSRTLATGELFF.

In nucleotides, the CDR3 is TGTGCCAGCAAGCTAGCGGGAGGGCGGGTCCACGAGCAGTACTTC. Amino acid sequence: CASKLAGGRVHEQYF. This rearrangement joins TRBV27 to TRBJ2-7, with 12 bases fitting TRBD2. Per the germline V gene, CDR1 is MNHEY and CDR2 is SMNVEV (reference sequence). The CDR3 consists of 15 residues. With V trimmed by 7 bases and J by 5 bases, 9 bases remained unmatched.

The rearrangement uses TRBV7-6 and TRBJ2-2, with 7 bases matching TRBD1. This CDR3 region has 15 residues. J lost 4 bases, V lost 5 bases, and 7 bases had no gene match. CDR1 is SGHVS, CDR2 FNYEAQ, per germline. The CDR3 nucleotides read TGTGCCAGCAGCCCCGAAGGGGGCGGCACCGGGGAGCTGTTTTTT. As protein: CASSPEGGGTGELFF.

J is TRBJ1-2 and V is TRBV29-1; 8 positions match TRBD1. The trim removed 7 bases at V and 3 bases at J, leaving 7 bases unmatched. Per the germline V gene, CDR1 is SQVTM and CDR2 is ANQGSEA. CDR3 size: 13 residues. The CDR3, as DNA: TGCAGCGCCTTGGACAGGGTGGACTATGGCTACACCTTC. It is translated as CSALDRVDYGYTF.